The 28 T cell receptor beta chains below were found in one sample sequenced in a study of OX40 agonist ivuxolimab in advanced cancers. The data were produced by immunoSEQ multiplex PCR, yet TCRdb's version contains in-frame clones alone and is incomplete. The repertoire holds about 84,000 clones, with approximately 90% as singletons. This specimen consisted of CD4+ or CD8+ T cells sorted from blood, obtained in a trial of the OX40 agonist ivuxolimab. Receptors were obtained from an adult with an advanced solid tumor such as melanoma, head and neck, liver or kidney cancer.

The chain carries TRBV4-1 and TRBJ2-4; 10 positions match TRBD1. The CDR3 has 15 amino acids. V dropped 0 bases and J dropped 5; count of bases not matched to a gene: 1. CDR1 and CDR2 (germline): MGHRA, YSYEKL. CDR3 coding DNA: TGCGCCAGCAGCCAAGAAGGGACAGGGGAAAACATTCAGTACTTC. It is translated as CASSQEGTGENIQYF.

The gene calls are TRBV6-5 and TRBJ2-7; 7 positions agree with TRBD2. Germline assignment: CDR1 MNHEY and CDR2 SVGAGI. V was clipped by 3 bases and J by 2 bases; unmatched bases: 10. The CDR3 loop spans 16 amino acids. The CDR3 nucleotides read TGTGCCAGCAGTTATAACGCGGCGGGAGATGCCTACGAGCAGTACTTC. It yields the protein CASSYNAAGDAYEQYF.

This clone showed up just a few times. This sequence joins TRBV4-1 and TRBJ1-5; D uncertain. With 4 bases removed from V and 7 bases from J, the gap between germline ends came to 11 bases. There are 13 residues in the CDR3. Germline V gene lookup returns CDR1 MGHRA and CDR2 YSYEKL. The CDR3 loop reads CASSRLGGQPQHF. The CDR3 DNA follows: TGCGCCAGCAGCCGCCTGGGAGGACAGCCCCAGCATTTT.

The chain combines TRBV10-3 with TRBJ2-5, with 8 bases that match TRBD1. The length of the CDR3 is 15 residues. Per the germline V gene, CDR1 is ENHRY and CDR2 is SYGVKD. After removal of 3 bases from V and 3 bases from J, the junction contained 6 bases not matched to a gene. For the CDR3, the DNA is TGTGCCATCAGTGATAGAGGGACAGGTAAAGAGACCCAGTACTTC. Its translation: CAISDRGTGKETQYF.

The chain has TRBV29-1 and TRBJ2-3, with no clear D. Germline CDR1 is SQVTM and CDR2 is ANQGSEA. CDR3 size: 10 residues. The CDR3 protein is CVLSTDTQYF. CDR3 in DNA: TGCGTGCTTAGCACAGATACGCAGTATTTT.

V gene TRBV7-9 combines with J gene TRBJ1-1; D is undetermined. Germline V gene data show CDR1 as SEHNR and CDR2 as FQNEAQ (reference sequence). Deletions cut 0 bases from V and 7 bases from J, with 6 bases between. The CDR3 totals 12 residues. CDR3 amino acids: CASSLAGIEAFF. CDR3 bases: TGTGCCAGCAGCTTAGCGGGGATTGAAGCTTTCTTT.

V gene TRBV18 combines with J gene TRBJ2-7; 10 bases fit TRBD1. V was clipped by 1 base and J by 6 bases; unmatched bases: 9. CDR1 KGHSH and CDR2 LQKENI come from the germline V gene. This CDR3 region has 16 residues. CDR3 DNA sequence: TGTGCCAGCTCACCACTCACGCCGGGACAGGGGACCGAGCAGTACTTC. Translation: CASSPLTPGQGTEQYF.

The chain employs TRBV7-9 and TRBJ2-1; 8 bases fit TRBD2. Germline lookup yields CDR1 SEHNR and CDR2 FQNEAQ (reference sequence). After removal of 1 base from V and 7 bases from J, the junction contained 3 bases not matched to a gene. The CDR3 totals 14 residues. Here the CDR3 DNA reads TGTGCCAGCAGCTTAGTCGGGGGGGCAAATGAGCAGTTCTTC. This sequence encodes CASSLVGGANEQFF. Combining the CDR3 with reference TRBV7-9 and TRBJ2-1 gives the whole variable domain DTGVSQNPRHKITKRGQNVTFRCDPISEHNRLYWYRQTLGQGPEFLTYFQNEAQLEKSRLLSDRFSAERPKGSFSTLEIQRTEQGDSAMYLCASSLVGGANEQFFGPGTRLTVL.

The genes are TRBV28 and TRBJ2-2, with D hard to call. The CDR3 sequence is 14 residues long. The V and J ends lost 8 bases and 1 base respectively, with 11 bases between them. Germline CDR1 is MDHEN and CDR2 is SYDVKM. The CDR3 sequence is CASRGPMNTGELFF. In DNA form, the CDR3 reads TGTGCCAGCCGCGGTCCCATGAACACCGGGGAGCTGTTTTTT.

The J gene is TRBJ1-2, the V gene TRBV6-1; D might be TRBD1 (5 bases). Trimming cost V 8 bases and J 4 bases, with 20 bases left between them. Germline CDR1 reads MNHNS; CDR2 reads SASEGT. The CDR3 is made up of 15 amino acids. Written as DNA, the CDR3 is TGTGCCAGCGTACCCCAGGACAACCACCCCTATGGCTACACCTTC. Translated, it gives CASVPQDNHPYGYTF.

The chain joins TRBV28 to TRBJ1-2; D is perhaps TRBD1 (5 bases). The germline CDR1 and CDR2 sequences are MDHEN and SYDVKM. Deletions cut 2 bases from V and 4 bases from J, with 8 bases between. This CDR3 has 13 residues. The CDR3 DNA reads TGTGCCAGCAGTTTACCAGGGCCCTATGGCTACACCTTC. Residues: CASSLPGPYGYTF.

This chain connects TRBV5-1 to TRBJ2-1; TRBD2 agrees at 10 bases. The CDR3 runs 14 residues. The junction had 4 bases not matched to a gene; V was cut back by 2 bases and J by 8 bases. The germline V gene has CDR1 SGHRS and CDR2 YFSETQ. Here the CDR3 reads CASSLAGGLDEQFF. CDR3 nucleotides: TGCGCCAGCAGCTTAGCGGGAGGGTTGGATGAGCAGTTCTTC.

V and J are TRBV2 and TRBJ2-7; no definite D call. This CDR3 region has 15 residues. V was shortened by 3 bases and J by 6 bases, with 18 bases between the two germline ends. Germline CDR1 and CDR2: SNHLY and FYNNEI. The CDR3: CASSEGGRISAEQYF. CDR3 nucleotide sequence: TGTGCCAGCAGTGAGGGTGGCAGGATTTCCGCCGAGCAGTACTTC.

The chain recombines TRBV5-1 with TRBJ2-7; D is unclear. CDR3 size: 13 residues. Germline CDR1 and CDR2: SGHRS and YFSETQ. V was pared by 0 bases and J by 7 bases, with 11 bases between. CDR3 sequence (DNA): TGCGCCAGCAGCTTGGACGTAGTGGGGGAGCAGTACTTC. Protein: CASSLDVVGEQYF.

This chain uses TRBV6-1 with TRBJ1-2, with 8 bases fitting TRBD1. V was clipped by 3 bases and J by 4 bases; unmatched bases: 4. Germline CDR1 reads MNHNS; CDR2 reads SASEGT. The CDR3 spans 14 residues. CDR3: CASSEQGASYGYTF. The CDR3 DNA reads as TGTGCCAGCAGTGAGCAGGGGGCAAGCTATGGCTACACCTTC.

The CDR3 sequence: CASSLVSGGNYEQYF. Here the CDR3 DNA reads TGTGCCAGCAGCTTAGTATCAGGGGGGAACTACGAGCAGTACTTC. The chain carries TRBV7-9 and TRBJ2-7; a possible D gene is TRBD1 (7 bases). Per the germline V gene, CDR1 is SEHNR and CDR2 is FQNEAQ (reference sequence). V dropped 1 base and J dropped 3 bases, with 13 bases sitting between them. This CDR3 spans 15 amino acids. The entire variable domain, with the rest obtained from reference TRBV7-9 and TRBJ2-7, is as follows: DTGVSQNPRHKITKRGQNVTFRCDPISEHNRLYWYRQTLGQGPEFLTYFQNEAQLEKSRLLSDRFSAERPKGSFSTLEIQRTEQGDSAMYLCASSLVSGGNYEQYFGPGTRLTVT.

This sequence joins TRBV7-9 and TRBJ1-5; D remains ambiguous. The V and J ends lost 2 bases and 9 bases respectively, with 11 bases between them. This CDR3 region has 13 residues. The V gene's germline CDR1 is SEHNR and CDR2 FQNEAQ (reference sequence). In DNA, the CDR3 is TGTGCCAGCAGCTTATCCGCCGAGGGGCCCCAGCATTTT. This encodes CASSLSAEGPQHF.

The J gene is TRBJ1-1, the V gene TRBV19, with D tentatively TRBD1 (6 bases). From germline, CDR1 is LNHDA and CDR2 SQIVND (reference sequence). V was trimmed by 3 bases and J by 4 bases, leaving 12 bases between them. The CDR3 contains 14 residues. CDR3 loop: CASSIVGRGTEAFF. The DNA of the CDR3 is TGTGCCAGTAGTATCGTAGGCAGGGGCACTGAAGCTTTCTTT.

The chain joins TRBV28 to TRBJ1-2; TRBD1 aligns across 7 bases. Germline V gives CDR1 MDHEN, CDR2 SYDVKM. V lost 10 bases to trimming and J lost 8 bases; unmatched junction nucleotides: 10. CDR3 length: 12 residues. CDR3 coding DNA: TGTGCCACCCAACGGGACAGTCGGGGCTACACCTTC. Protein product: CATQRDSRGYTF.

The chain is built from TRBV11-3 and TRBJ2-5; maybe TRBD2 (6 bases). Trimming took off 4 bases at V and 0 bases at J, with 6 bases between the two ends. CDR1 and CDR2 (germline): SGHNT, YENEEA. The CDR3 has 13 amino acids. CDR3 amino acids: CASSWGDQETQYF. CDR3 sequence (DNA): TGTGCCAGCAGCTGGGGGGACCAAGAGACCCAGTACTTC.

The gene calls are TRBV7-2 and TRBJ1-1; D is possibly TRBD1 (6 bases). Trimming stripped 7 bases from V and 0 bases from J, with 9 bases between. The CDR3 contains 13 residues. CDR1 is SGHTA and CDR2 is FQGNSA in the germline V gene. The CDR3 protein is CASTGQLNTEAFF. CDR3 DNA: TGTGCCAGCACCGGACAGCTGAACACTGAAGCTTTCTTT. Supplemented by reference TRBV7-2 and TRBJ1-1, the full variable domain reads GAGVSQSPSNKVTEKGKDVELRCDPISGHTALYWYRQSLGQGLEFLIYFQGNSAPDKSGLPSDRFSAERTGGSVSTLTIQRTQQEDSAVYLCASTGQLNTEAFFGQGTRLTVV.

V is TRBV15 and J is TRBJ2-7; D not certain. CDR1 LNHNV and CDR2 YYDKDF come from the germline V gene (reference sequence). The V end was cut by 5 bases, the J end by 3 bases, with 11 bases between. The CDR3 is 13 amino acids. The CDR3 protein is CATSSRLNYEQYF. The CDR3 DNA is TGTGCCACCAGCTCGAGACTGAACTACGAGCAGTACTTC. The full variable domain, in which reference TRBV15 and TRBJ2-7 provide the parts outside the CDR3, is DAMVIQNPRYQVTQFGKPVTLSCSQTLNHNVMYWYQQKSSQAPKLLFHYYDKDFNNEADTPDNFQSRRPNTSFCFLDIRSPGLGDTAMYLCATSSRLNYEQYFGPGTRLTVT.

V is TRBV28 and J is TRBJ2-3; possible D gene TRBD2, 6 bases. V was trimmed by 6 bases and J by 2 bases, leaving 12 bases between them. Germline V lookup: CDR1 MDHEN, CDR2 SYDVKM. The CDR3 is made up of 14 amino acids. CDR3 nucleotide sequence: TGTGCCAGCAGGGGGACTTCTCACACAGATACGCAGTATTTT. This codes for CASRGTSHTDTQYF.

The chain recombines TRBV9 with TRBJ2-6, with D possibly TRBD1 on 5 matching bases. Germline CDR1 reads SGDLS; CDR2 reads YYNGEE. There are 16 residues in the CDR3. Trimming took off 3 bases at V and 0 bases at J, with 10 bases between the two ends. This CDR3 is CASSGAGYSGANVLTF. The CDR3 coding sequence is TGTGCCAGCAGCGGGGCAGGGTACTCTGGGGCCAACGTCCTGACTTTC. Complete variable domain (other parts from reference TRBV9 and TRBJ2-6): DSGVTQTPKHLITATGQRVTLRCSPRSGDLSVYWYQQSLDQGLQFLIQYYNGEERAKGNILERFSAQQFPDLHSELNLSSLELGDSALYFCASSGAGYSGANVLTFGAGSRLTVL.

The chain is built from TRBV10-3 and TRBJ2-5; TRBD2 agrees at 7 bases. CDR1 and CDR2 (germline): ENHRY, SYGVKD. This CDR3 contains 13 residues. V shed 6 bases and J 5 bases; nucleotides not matched to a gene: 6. The CDR3 DNA reads TGTGCCATCAGCGGGGGGACCGGGGAGACCCAGTACTTC. This sequence encodes CAISGGTGETQYF.

A few counts support this clone. The chain is built from TRBV19 and TRBJ1-5; D remains unclear. The germline V gene has CDR1 LNHDA and CDR2 SQIVND (reference sequence). V lost 6 bases and J 7 bases, leaving 16 bases between the germline ends. This CDR3 contains 14 residues. The CDR3 region is CASSPGQSAQPQHF. The CDR3 region has the DNA TGTGCCAGTAGCCCCGGGCAGTCGGCACAGCCCCAGCATTTT.

The V and J genes are TRBV5-4 and TRBJ2-5; possible D gene TRBD2, 6 bases. The CDR3 runs 15 residues. V was shortened by 4 bases and J by 5 bases, with 18 bases between the two germline ends. Germline lookup yields CDR1 SGHNT and CDR2 YYREEE (reference sequence). The DNA for the CDR3 is TGTGCCAGCAGCCTCGACGGGGCCCGGGGGGAGACCCAGTACTTC. Amino acid sequence: CASSLDGARGETQYF.

The J gene is TRBJ2-7, the V gene TRBV7-9; 8 bases are a match to TRBD2. The CDR3 has 14 residues. The trim removed 1 base at V and 12 bases at J, leaving 11 bases unmatched. CDR1 SEHNR and CDR2 FQNEAQ come from the germline V gene (reference sequence). The CDR3: CASSLDLGPSGLYF. The CDR3, as DNA: TGTGCCAGCAGCTTAGATTTAGGGCCTAGCGGGCTGTACTTC.